Presented here are 19 T cell receptor beta chains from one specimen sequenced in a study of blood T cell repertoires in COVID-19. The table came from immunoSEQ multiplex PCR; TCRdb's copy has only in-frame clones and leaves some out. The sample has about 210,000 clones, 83% seen once. The specimen was peripheral blood. The origin of the receptors is a man aged 45-65 years with active or convalescent COVID-19.

The CDR3 DNA reads as TGTGCCATCAGTGAGTATACAACAGGGGACTATGGCTACACCTTC. Protein sequence: CAISEYTTGDYGYTF. The rearrangement uses TRBV10-3 and TRBJ1-2, with TRBD1 matching over 7 bases. The J segment lost 3 bases and the V segment lost 1 base, leaving 5 bases of the junction unmatched. The length of the CDR3 is 15 residues. Germline V lookup: CDR1 ENHRY, CDR2 SYGVKD.

The chain carries TRBV7-2 and TRBJ2-5, with D tentatively TRBD1 (5 bases). The V and J ends lost 5 bases and 1 base respectively, with 17 bases between them. Germline V gene sequence: CDR1 SGHTA, CDR2 FQGNSA. This CDR3 has 16 amino acids. CDR3 DNA sequence: TGTGCCAGCAGCCCCCAGGGCTATGATAGCCAAGAGACCCAGTACTTC. It codes for CASSPQGYDSQETQYF.

The chain combines TRBV3-1 (or the pseudogene TRBV3-2) with TRBJ2-7, with 11 bases identical to TRBD2. This CDR3 spans 14 amino acids. Germline CDR1 LGHDT, CDR2 YNNKEL (reference sequence). V lost 4 bases and J lost 9; bases outside the gene matches: 8. The CDR3 DNA follows: TGTGCCAGCAGCCCTCTGGCTAGCGGGAGGACGCAGTACTTC. It encodes CASSPLASGRTQYF.

The chain links TRBV21-1 to TRBJ1-2; the table's D call, TRBD1, was not checked against the DNA. TRBV21-1 is recorded as a pseudogene. The CDR3 contains 18 residues. CDR3 sequence: CASSKVPDRGEGPYGYTF. DNA of the CDR3: TGTGCCAGCAGCAAAGTCCCGGACAGGGGTGAGGGGCCCTATGGCTACACCTTC.

V and J are TRBV4-1 and TRBJ2-5, with 13 bases matching TRBD2. The V segment lost 4 bases and the J segment 4 bases; nucleotides outside the gene matches: 3. The CDR3 runs to 15 residues. Germline-derived CDR1 and CDR2 are MGHRA and YSYEKL. The CDR3 region is CASSLRLAGGETQYF. The CDR3, as DNA: TGCGCCAGCAGCCTTCGACTAGCGGGAGGAGAGACCCAGTACTTC.

The V call is TRBV4-1, the J call TRBJ2-2; 9 nucleotides align to TRBD1. The germline V gene has CDR1 MGHRA and CDR2 YSYEKL. The CDR3 is 16 residues long. J lost 3 bases, V lost 2 bases, and 4 bases had no gene match. The CDR3 bases are TGCGCCAGCAGCCAAACAGGGGGCTCGGACACCGGGGAGCTGTTTTTT. Translated: CASSQTGGSDTGELFF.

This clone was counted once. The V call is TRBV28, the J call TRBJ2-1, with 7 nucleotides matching TRBD2. There are 14 residues in the CDR3. With 5 bases clipped from V and 2 bases from J, the junction kept 3 bases outside the gene matches. CDR1 is MDHEN and CDR2 is SYDVKM in the germline V gene. The CDR3: CASSRGDTYNEQFF. CDR3 DNA sequence: TGTGCCAGCAGTCGGGGGGATACCTACAATGAGCAGTTCTTC.

The chain joins TRBV18 to TRBJ2-3; TRBD2 aligns across 7 bases. Germline V gene sequence: CDR1 KGHSH, CDR2 LQKENI. This CDR3 has 16 amino acids. The V segment lost 6 bases and the J segment 0 bases; nucleotides outside the gene matches: 9. CDR3 region: CASSHTSGTSTDTQYF. CDR3 DNA sequence: TGTGCCAGCTCGCACACGAGCGGGACTAGCACAGATACGCAGTATTTT.

This clone has more than one count but fewer than ten. Here the CDR3 DNA reads TGTGCCAGCAGCACCGGGACTAGGGCGGATACGCAGTATTTT. Its protein product is CASSTGTRADTQYF. The V gene is TRBV6-5, the J gene TRBJ2-3; 8 positions agree with TRBD2. Losses at the gene ends were 6 bases for V and 6 bases for J; bases not matched to a gene: 8. Germline lookup yields CDR1 MNHEY and CDR2 SVGAGI. CDR3 length equals 14 residues.

This chain connects TRBV28 to TRBJ1-6; D uncertain. This CDR3 spans 12 amino acids. Trimming stripped 7 bases from V and 8 bases from J, with 9 bases between. CDR1 and CDR2 from the germline V gene are MDHEN and SYDVKM. This chain's CDR3 is CASTVADSPLHF. The CDR3 DNA reads as TGTGCCAGCACCGTAGCGGATTCACCCCTCCACTTT.

V usage is TRBV27 and J usage is TRBJ1-2; 9 bases agree with TRBD1. V shed 2 bases and J 5 bases; nucleotides not matched to a gene: 9. Germline values: CDR1 MNHEY, CDR2 SMNVEV (reference sequence). This CDR3 is built from 16 residues. Written as DNA, the CDR3 is TGTGCCAGCAGTTTAATGTCCGGGACAGGGAATTATGGCTACACCTTC. It encodes CASSLMSGTGNYGYTF.

The V and J genes are TRBV12-5 and TRBJ2-3; D call uncertain. This CDR3 spans 12 amino acids. Germline V gives CDR1 LGHNT, CDR2 FRNRAP. Trimming stripped 1 base from V and 9 bases from J, with 8 bases between. The CDR3 protein is CASGLARGTQYF. The CDR3 DNA is TGTGCTAGTGGTTTGGCCAGAGGCACGCAGTATTTT. The entire variable domain, with the rest obtained from reference TRBV12-5 and TRBJ2-3, is as follows: DARVTQTPRHKVTEMGQEVTMRCQPILGHNTVFWYRQTMMQGLELLAYFRNRAPLDDSGMPKDRFSAEMPDATLATLKIQPSEPRDSAVYFCASGLARGTQYFGPGTRLTVL.

This chain connects TRBV21-1 to TRBJ1-1. TRBV21-1 is flagged as a pseudogene. The CDR3 is 14 residues long. This CDR3 reads CASRTAKLNTEAFF. The CDR3 DNA reads as TGTGCCAGCAGAACCGCGAAGTTAAACACTGAAGCTTTCTTT.

This sequence joins TRBV10-3 and TRBJ1-4; a weak D match, TRBD1 (5 bases). V lost 11 bases and J lost 8, with 18 bases in between. CDR1 is ENHRY and CDR2 is SYGVKD in the germline V gene. The length of the CDR3 is 13 residues. The CDR3 region is CAVRGGEGEKLFF. The DNA of the CDR3 is TGTGCCGTAAGGGGAGGAGAGGGAGAAAAACTGTTTTTT.

This sequence joins TRBV9 and TRBJ1-2; 10 bases align to TRBD1. Germline assignment: CDR1 SGDLS and CDR2 YYNGEE. The CDR3 has 16 residues. V lost 0 bases to trimming and J lost 5 bases; unmatched junction nucleotides: 7. The CDR3 sequence: CASSVGDRGPSYGYTF. The CDR3, as DNA: TGTGCCAGCAGCGTAGGGGACAGGGGTCCGTCGTATGGCTACACCTTC.

The chain recombines TRBV6-2 or TRBV6-3 with TRBJ1-1; D uncertain. V lost 5 bases to trimming and J lost 5 bases, with 15 bases between them. The germline gives CDR1 MNHEY, CDR2 SVGEGT. CDR3 length equals 14 residues. CDR3 loop: CASSAFYRGTEAFF. CDR3 DNA sequence: TGTGCCAGCAGTGCTTTCTATCGGGGAACTGAAGCTTTCTTT.

The chain's CDR3 is CASSIRGLAGGGTGELFF. The CDR3 coding sequence is TGTGCCAGTAGTATTCGAGGACTAGCGGGAGGGGGCACAGGGGAGCTGTTTTTT. The chain recombines TRBV19 with TRBJ2-2; 15 bases agree with TRBD2. Germline lookup yields CDR1 LNHDA and CDR2 SQIVND (reference sequence). V was pared by 3 bases and J by 8 bases, with 10 bases of the junction left unmatched. CDR3 length: 18 amino acids.

The chain uses TRBV27 and TRBJ1-6; the match to TRBD1 covers 9 bases. Germline V gives CDR1 MNHEY, CDR2 SMNVEV (reference sequence). CDR3 size: 14 residues. With V trimmed by 8 bases and J by 14 bases, 13 bases remained unmatched. This CDR3 reads CASAHSTGGRALHF. In nucleotides, the CDR3 is TGTGCCAGCGCCCACTCTACAGGGGGCAGGGCCCTCCACTTT.

The chain uses TRBV28 and TRBJ1-1, with 8 bases matching TRBD1. Germline V CDR1 and CDR2: MDHEN, SYDVKM. The CDR3 consists of 14 residues. The junction had 9 bases not matched to a gene; V was cut back by 11 bases and J by 1 base. The CDR3 nucleotides read TGTGCCTATCAGAGTACAGGGGGGAACACTGAAGCTTTCTTT. It yields the protein CAYQSTGGNTEAFF.